This TCR beta chain was captured in a study of Tregs in tolerant kidney transplant recipients. For this clone: The CDR3 end falls 3 residues outside the read, so it is completed with the germline J gene.

Clones were sequenced by immunoSEQ multiplex PCR, and TCRdb holds only the in-frame ones, with some missing. In total, the table holds about 48,000 clones. Germline CDR1 and CDR2: SGHDN and FVKESK. The V end lost 2 bases, the J end lost 2 bases, and 11 bases lay between the germline ends. CDR3 length: 15 amino acids. The input for sequencing was CD4+ T cells from blood, taken before the transplant. This sequence joins TRBV14 and TRBJ2-3; D is ambiguous. The clonotype originates from a human donor who received a combined kidney and bone marrow transplant. CDR3 bases read: TGTGCCAGCAGCCAAAGAGTCGCGATCACAGATACG. Encoded protein: CASSQRVAITDT. The CDR3 in its entirety is CASSQRVAITDTQYF.